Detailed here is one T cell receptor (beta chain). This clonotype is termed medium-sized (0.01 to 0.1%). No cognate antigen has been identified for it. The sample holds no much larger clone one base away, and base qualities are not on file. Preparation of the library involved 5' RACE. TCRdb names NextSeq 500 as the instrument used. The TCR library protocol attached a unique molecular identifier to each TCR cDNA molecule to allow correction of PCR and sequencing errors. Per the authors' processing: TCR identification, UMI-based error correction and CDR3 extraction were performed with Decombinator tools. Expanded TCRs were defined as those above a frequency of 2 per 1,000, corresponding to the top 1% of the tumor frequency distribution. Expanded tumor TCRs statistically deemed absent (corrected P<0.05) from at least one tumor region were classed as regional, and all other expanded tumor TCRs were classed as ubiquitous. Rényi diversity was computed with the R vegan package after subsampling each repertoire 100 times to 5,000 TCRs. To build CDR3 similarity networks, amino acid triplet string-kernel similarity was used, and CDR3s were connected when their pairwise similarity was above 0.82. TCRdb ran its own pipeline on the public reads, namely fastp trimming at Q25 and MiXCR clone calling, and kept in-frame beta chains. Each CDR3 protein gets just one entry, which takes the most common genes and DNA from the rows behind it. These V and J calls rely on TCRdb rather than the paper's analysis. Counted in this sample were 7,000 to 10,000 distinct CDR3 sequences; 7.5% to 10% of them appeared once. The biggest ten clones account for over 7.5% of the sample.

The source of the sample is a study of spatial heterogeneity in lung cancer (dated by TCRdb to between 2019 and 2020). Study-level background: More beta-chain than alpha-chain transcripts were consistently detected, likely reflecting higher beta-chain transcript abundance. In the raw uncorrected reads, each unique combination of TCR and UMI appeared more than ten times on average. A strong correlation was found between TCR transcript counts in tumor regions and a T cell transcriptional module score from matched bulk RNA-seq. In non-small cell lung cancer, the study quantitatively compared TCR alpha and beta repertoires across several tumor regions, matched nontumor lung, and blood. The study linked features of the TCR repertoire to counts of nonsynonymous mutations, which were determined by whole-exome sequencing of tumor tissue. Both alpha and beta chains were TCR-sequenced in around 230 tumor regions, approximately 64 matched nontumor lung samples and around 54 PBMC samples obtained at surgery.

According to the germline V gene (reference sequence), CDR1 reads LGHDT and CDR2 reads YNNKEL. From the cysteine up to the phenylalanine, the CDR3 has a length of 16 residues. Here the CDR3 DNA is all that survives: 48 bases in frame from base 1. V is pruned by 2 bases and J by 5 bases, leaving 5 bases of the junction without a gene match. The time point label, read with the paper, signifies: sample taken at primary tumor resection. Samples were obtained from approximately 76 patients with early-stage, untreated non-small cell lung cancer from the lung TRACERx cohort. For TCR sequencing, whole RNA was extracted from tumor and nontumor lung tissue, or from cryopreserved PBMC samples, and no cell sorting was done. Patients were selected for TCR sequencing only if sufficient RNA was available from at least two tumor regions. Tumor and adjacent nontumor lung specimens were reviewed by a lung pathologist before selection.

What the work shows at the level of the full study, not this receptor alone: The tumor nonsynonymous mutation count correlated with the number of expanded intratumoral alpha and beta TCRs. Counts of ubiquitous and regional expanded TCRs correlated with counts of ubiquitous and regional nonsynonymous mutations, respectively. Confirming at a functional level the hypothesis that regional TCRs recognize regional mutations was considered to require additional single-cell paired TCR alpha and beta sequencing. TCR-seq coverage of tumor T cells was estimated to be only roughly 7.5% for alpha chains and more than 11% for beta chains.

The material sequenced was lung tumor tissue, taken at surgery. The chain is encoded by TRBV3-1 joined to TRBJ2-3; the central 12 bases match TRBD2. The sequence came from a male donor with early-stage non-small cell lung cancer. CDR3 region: CASSQRTSGTRDTQYF. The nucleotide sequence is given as TGTGCCAGCAGCCAAAGGACTAGCGGGACACGAGATACGCAGTATTTT.